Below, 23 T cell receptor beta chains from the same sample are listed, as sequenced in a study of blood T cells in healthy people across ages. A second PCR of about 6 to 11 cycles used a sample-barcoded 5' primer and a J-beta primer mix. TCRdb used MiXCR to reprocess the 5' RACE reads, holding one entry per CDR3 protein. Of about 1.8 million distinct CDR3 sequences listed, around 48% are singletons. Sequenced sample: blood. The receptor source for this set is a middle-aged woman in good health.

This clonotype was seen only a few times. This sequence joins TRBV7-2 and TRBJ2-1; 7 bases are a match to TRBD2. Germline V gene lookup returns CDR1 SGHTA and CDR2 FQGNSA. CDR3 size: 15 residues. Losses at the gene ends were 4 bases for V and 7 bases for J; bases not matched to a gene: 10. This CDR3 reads CASSWSGAPGNEQFF. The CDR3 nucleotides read TGTGCCAGCAGCTGGAGCGGGGCCCCGGGGAATGAGCAGTTCTTC.

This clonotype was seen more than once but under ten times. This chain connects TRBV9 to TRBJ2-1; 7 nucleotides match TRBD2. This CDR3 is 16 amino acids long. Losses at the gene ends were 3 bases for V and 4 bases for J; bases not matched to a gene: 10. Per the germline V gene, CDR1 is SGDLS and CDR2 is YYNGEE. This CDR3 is CASSAPPAGDYNEQFF. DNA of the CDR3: TGTGCCAGCAGCGCACCCCCGGCGGGGGATTACAATGAGCAGTTCTTC.

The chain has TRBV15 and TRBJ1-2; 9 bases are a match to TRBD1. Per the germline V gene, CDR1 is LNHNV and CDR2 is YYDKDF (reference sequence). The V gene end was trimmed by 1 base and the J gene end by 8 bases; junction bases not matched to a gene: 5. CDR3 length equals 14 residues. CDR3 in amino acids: CATSRGTGVYGYTF. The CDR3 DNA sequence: TGTGCCACCAGCAGAGGGACAGGGGTTTACGGCTACACCTTC.

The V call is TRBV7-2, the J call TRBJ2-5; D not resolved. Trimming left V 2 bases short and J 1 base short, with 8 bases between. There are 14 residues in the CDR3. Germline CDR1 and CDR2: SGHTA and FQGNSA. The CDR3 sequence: CASSLRRVQETQYF. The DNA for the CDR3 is TGTGCCAGCAGCTTAAGGCGCGTCCAAGAGACCCAGTACTTC.

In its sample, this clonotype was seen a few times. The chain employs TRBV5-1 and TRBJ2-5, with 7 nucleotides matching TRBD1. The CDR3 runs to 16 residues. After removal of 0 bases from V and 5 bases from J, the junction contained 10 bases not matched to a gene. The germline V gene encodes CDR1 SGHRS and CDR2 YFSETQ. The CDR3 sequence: CASSLDPRGLGETQYF. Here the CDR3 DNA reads TGCGCCAGCAGCTTGGATCCCAGGGGGTTAGGGGAGACCCAGTACTTC.

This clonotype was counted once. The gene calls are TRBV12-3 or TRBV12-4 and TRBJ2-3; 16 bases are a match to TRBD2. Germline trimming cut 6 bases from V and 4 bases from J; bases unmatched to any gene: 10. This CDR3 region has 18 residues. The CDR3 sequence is CASRWGLAGGPRADTQYF. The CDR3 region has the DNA TGTGCCAGCAGATGGGGACTAGCGGGGGGGCCGAGAGCAGATACGCAGTATTTT.

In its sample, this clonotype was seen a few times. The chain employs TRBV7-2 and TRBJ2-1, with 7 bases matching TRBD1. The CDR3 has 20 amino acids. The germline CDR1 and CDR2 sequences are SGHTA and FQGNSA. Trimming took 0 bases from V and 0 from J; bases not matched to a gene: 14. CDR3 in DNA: TGTGCCAGCAGCTTAGCCAAAGCGAGACAGGGCTGGAGCTCCTACAATGAGCAGTTCTTC. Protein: CASSLAKARQGWSSYNEQFF.

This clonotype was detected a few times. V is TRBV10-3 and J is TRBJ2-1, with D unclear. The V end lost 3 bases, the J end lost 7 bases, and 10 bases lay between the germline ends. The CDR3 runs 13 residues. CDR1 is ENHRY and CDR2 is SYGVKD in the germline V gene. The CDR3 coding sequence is TGTGCCATCAGTGAAAGAGACGTTAATGAGCAGTTCTTC. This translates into CAISERDVNEQFF.

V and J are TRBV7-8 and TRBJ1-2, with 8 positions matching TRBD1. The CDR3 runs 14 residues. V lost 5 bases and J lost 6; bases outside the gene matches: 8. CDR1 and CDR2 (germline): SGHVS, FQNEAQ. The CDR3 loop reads CASSPTGAQNGYTF. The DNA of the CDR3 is TGTGCCAGCAGCCCGACAGGGGCTCAAAATGGCTACACCTTC.

DNA of the CDR3: TGTGCCAGCAGCTCGTCGCCAAGGGAGCAGTACTTC. Amino acid sequence: CASSSSPREQYF. This chain links TRBV28 with TRBJ2-7; no clear D gene. From germline, CDR1 is MDHEN and CDR2 SYDVKM. This CDR3 is built from 12 residues. V lost 6 bases, J lost 7 bases, and 13 bases lay in between.

The CDR3 DNA reads as TGTGCCAGCAATCTTTGGGGGAATCAGCCCCAGCATTTT. Encoded protein: CASNLWGNQPQHF. This chain links TRBV28 with TRBJ1-5, with D tentatively TRBD1 (5 bases). Germline V gives CDR1 MDHEN, CDR2 SYDVKM. The CDR3 consists of 13 residues. The germline V and J ends were trimmed by 7 bases and 4 bases, with 11 bases remaining between them. Full variable domain (rest looked up from reference TRBV28 and TRBJ1-5): DVKVTQSSRYLVKRTGEKVFLECVQDMDHENMFWYRQDPGLGLRLIYFSYDVKMKEKGDIPEGYSVSREKKERFSLILESASTNQTSMYLCASNLWGNQPQHFGDGTRLSIL.

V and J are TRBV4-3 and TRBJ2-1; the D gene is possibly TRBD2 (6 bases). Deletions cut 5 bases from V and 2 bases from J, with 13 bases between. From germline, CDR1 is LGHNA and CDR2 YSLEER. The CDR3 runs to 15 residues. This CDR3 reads CASSAEGITYNEQFF. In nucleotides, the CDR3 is TGCGCCAGCAGCGCGGAGGGGATTACCTACAATGAGCAGTTCTTC.

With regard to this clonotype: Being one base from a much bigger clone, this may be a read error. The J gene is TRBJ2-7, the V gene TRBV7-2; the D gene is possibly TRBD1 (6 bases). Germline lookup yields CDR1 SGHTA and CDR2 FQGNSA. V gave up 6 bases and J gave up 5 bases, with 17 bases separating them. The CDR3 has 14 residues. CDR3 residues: CASSFDRTSHEQYF. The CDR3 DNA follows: TGTGCCAGCAGTTTTGACAGGACGTCCCACGAGCAGTACTTC.

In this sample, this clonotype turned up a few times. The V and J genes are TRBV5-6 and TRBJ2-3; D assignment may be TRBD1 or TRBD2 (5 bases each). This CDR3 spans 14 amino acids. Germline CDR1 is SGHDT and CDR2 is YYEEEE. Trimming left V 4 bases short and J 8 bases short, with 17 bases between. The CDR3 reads CASSPTRGRVTQYF. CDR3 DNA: TGTGCCAGCAGCCCAACTAGGGGTCGGGTTACGCAGTATTTT.

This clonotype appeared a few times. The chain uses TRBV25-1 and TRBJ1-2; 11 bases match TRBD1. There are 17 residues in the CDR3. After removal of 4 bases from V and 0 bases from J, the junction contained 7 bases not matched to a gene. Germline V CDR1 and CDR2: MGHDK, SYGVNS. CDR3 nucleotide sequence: TGTGCCAGCAGTGGTGGACAGGGGGCTCTCTCTAACTATGGCTACACCTTC. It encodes CASSGGQGALSNYGYTF.

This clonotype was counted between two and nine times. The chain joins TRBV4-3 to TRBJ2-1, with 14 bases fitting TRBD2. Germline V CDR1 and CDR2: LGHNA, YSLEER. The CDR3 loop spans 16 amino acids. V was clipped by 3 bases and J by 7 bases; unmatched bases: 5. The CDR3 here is CASSQATSGGANEQFF. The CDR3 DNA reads TGCGCCAGCAGCCAGGCGACTAGCGGGGGGGCGAATGAGCAGTTCTTC.

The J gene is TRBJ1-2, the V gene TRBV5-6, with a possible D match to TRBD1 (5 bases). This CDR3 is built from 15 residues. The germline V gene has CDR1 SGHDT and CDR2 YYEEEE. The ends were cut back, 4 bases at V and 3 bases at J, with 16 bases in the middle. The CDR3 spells CASSIPSGEDYGYTF. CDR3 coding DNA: TGTGCCAGCAGCATCCCCTCGGGGGAGGACTATGGCTACACCTTC.

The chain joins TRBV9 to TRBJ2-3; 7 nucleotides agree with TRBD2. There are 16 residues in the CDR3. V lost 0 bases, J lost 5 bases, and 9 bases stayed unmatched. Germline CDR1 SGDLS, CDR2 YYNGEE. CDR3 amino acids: CASSVAGASGGDTQYF. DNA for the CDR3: TGTGCCAGCAGCGTAGCTGGGGCTAGCGGAGGAGATACGCAGTATTTT. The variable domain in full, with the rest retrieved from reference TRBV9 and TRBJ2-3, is DSGVTQTPKHLITATGQRVTLRCSPRSGDLSVYWYQQSLDQGLQFLIQYYNGEERAKGNILERFSAQQFPDLHSELNLSSLELGDSALYFCASSVAGASGGDTQYFGPGTRLTVL.

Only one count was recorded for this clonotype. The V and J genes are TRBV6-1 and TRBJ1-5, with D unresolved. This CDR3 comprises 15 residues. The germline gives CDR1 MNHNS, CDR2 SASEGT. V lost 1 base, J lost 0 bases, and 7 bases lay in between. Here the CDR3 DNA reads TGTGCCAGCAGTGAAGGAGGGCTTAGCAATCAGCCCCAGCATTTT. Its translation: CASSEGGLSNQPQHF.

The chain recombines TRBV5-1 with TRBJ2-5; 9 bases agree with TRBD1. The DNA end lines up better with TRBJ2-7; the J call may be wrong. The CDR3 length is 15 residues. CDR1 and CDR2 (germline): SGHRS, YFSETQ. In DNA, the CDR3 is TGCGCCAGCAGCTTGAAGGGACAGGGTGACTACGAGCAGTACTTC. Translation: CASSLKGQGDYEQYF.

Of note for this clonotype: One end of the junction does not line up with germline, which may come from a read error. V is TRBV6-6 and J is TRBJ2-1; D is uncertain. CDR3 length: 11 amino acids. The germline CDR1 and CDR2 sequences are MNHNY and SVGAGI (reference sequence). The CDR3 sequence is CAGRQNNEQFF. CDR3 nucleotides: TGTGCCGGCAGGCAAAACAATGAGCAGTTCTTC.

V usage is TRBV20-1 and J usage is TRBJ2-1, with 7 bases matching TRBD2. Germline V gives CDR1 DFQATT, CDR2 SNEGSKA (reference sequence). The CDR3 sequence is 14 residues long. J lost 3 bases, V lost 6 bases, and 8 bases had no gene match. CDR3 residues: CSAPSSGFYNEQFF. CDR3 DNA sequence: TGCAGTGCGCCCTCTAGCGGATTCTACAATGAGCAGTTCTTC.

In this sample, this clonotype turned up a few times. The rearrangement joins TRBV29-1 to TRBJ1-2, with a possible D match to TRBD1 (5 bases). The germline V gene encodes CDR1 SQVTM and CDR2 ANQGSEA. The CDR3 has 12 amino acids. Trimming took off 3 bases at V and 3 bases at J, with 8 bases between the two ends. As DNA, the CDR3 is TGCAGCGTTGATTTCAGGGACTATGGCTACACCTTC. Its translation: CSVDFRDYGYTF.